Given below is one T cell receptor (beta chain) in context. The antigen is unknown. V shed 4 bases and J 4 bases; nucleotides not matched to a gene: 8. This CDR3 is built from 15 residues. Germline V gene sequence: CDR1 KGHSH, CDR2 LQKENI. The data are from a study of CD8 T cells in ankylosing spondylitis. General study points: Reports say disease-linked clones showed up significantly more in matched ankylosing spondylitis synovial fluid. Disease-linked clones were found to be CD8+ and relatively rare in peripheral blood. Seemingly distinctive of ankylosing spondylitis blood was a TCR beta motif formed by eight highly homologous variants.

In making TCR beta libraries, quantitative 5'-RACE with molecular barcodes was used. TCRdb re-called the 5' RACE reads through MiXCR, storing one row per CDR3 protein. The table lists some 130,000 distinct CDR3 sequences, 12% to 15% of them singletons. The sample taken for sequencing was blood, either unsorted or a sorted T cell fraction (not recorded which). This clonotype originated in a female donor with ankylosing spondylitis or in good health (not recorded which). This chain joins TRBV18 and TRBJ2-3, with 7 positions matching TRBD2. This CDR3 is CASSRSAGLADTQYF. CDR3 DNA: TGTGCCAGCTCACGGTCAGCGGGGTTGGCAGATACGCAGTATTTT.